Below, 14 T cell receptor beta chains from the same sample are listed, as sequenced in a study of blood T cell repertoires in COVID-19. The data were produced by immunoSEQ multiplex PCR, yet TCRdb's version contains in-frame clones alone and is incomplete. Of 70,000 to 85,000 clones listed, approximately 78% are singletons. The sample taken for sequencing was peripheral blood. These receptors were collected from a man aged 55 to 70 with acute or convalescent COVID-19.

The rearrangement uses TRBV6-5 and TRBJ2-1; 7 bases match TRBD1. Germline-derived CDR1 and CDR2 are MNHEY and SVGAGI. The CDR3 runs to 15 residues. The V segment lost 5 bases and the J segment 2 bases; nucleotides outside the gene matches: 6. The DNA of the CDR3 is TGTGCCAGCAGTCGAGACAGGGCGACCTACAATGAGCAGTTCTTC. Protein sequence: CASSRDRATYNEQFF.

This clone was seen once. The chain couples TRBV9 to TRBJ2-1; no reliable D call. V was trimmed by 0 bases and J by 0 bases, leaving 7 bases between them. Per the germline V gene, CDR1 is SGDLS and CDR2 is YYNGEE. The CDR3 is 15 amino acids. CDR3: CASSVGAFSYNEQFF. DNA for the CDR3: TGTGCCAGCAGCGTAGGAGCCTTCTCCTACAATGAGCAGTTCTTC.

This clone turned up a few times. This CDR3 is CASSYSMGGAETQYF. The CDR3 nucleotides are TGTGCCAGCAGTTACTCGATGGGGGGAGCAGAGACCCAGTACTTC. V and J are TRBV6-5 and TRBJ2-5; perhaps TRBD2 as D (6 bases). The CDR3 contains 15 residues. Germline V gives CDR1 MNHEY, CDR2 SVGAGI. Trimming pared 0 bases from V and 4 bases from J, leaving 12 bases between.

This sequence joins TRBV10-3 and TRBJ2-4; TRBD1 agrees at 11 bases. Germline V gene data show CDR1 as ENHRY and CDR2 as SYGVKD. The CDR3 sequence is 14 residues long. J gave up 6 bases and V 2 bases, and 0 bases lay outside the gene matches. The CDR3 spells CAISEGTGGNIQYF. The CDR3 DNA sequence: TGTGCCATCAGTGAGGGGACAGGGGGAAACATTCAGTACTTC.

The J gene is TRBJ1-3, the V gene TRBV24-1; 8 nucleotides match TRBD1. Germline loops: CDR1 KGHDR, CDR2 SFDVKD. Trimming removed 5 bases from V and 4 bases from J; junction bases left unmatched: 9. This CDR3 is 16 amino acids long. The CDR3 sequence: CATSVQGEVRGNTIYF. CDR3 nucleotides: TGTGCCACCAGTGTACAGGGGGAAGTAAGGGGAAACACCATATATTTT.

A few counts support this clone. The V gene is TRBV9, the J gene TRBJ1-5; possible D gene TRBD1, 6 bases. The CDR3 totals 15 residues. Germline V gives CDR1 SGDLS, CDR2 YYNGEE. V lost 3 bases and J 7 bases, leaving 17 bases between the germline ends. CDR3 sequence reads: CASSASQGIGQPQHF. Written as DNA, the CDR3 is TGTGCCAGCAGCGCATCACAGGGTATTGGGCAGCCCCAGCATTTT.

V usage is TRBV4-2 and J usage is TRBJ1-1; 7 bases are a match to TRBD1. Germline CDR1 and CDR2: LGHNA and YNFKEQ. CDR3 length: 17 residues. V trimming: 5 bases; J trimming: 3 bases; junction bases outside the gene matches: 15. The CDR3 reads CASSKVLGGAGDTEAFF. The CDR3 DNA follows: TGTGCCAGCAGCAAGGTACTAGGGGGCGCAGGTGACACTGAAGCTTTCTTT.

V is TRBV7-9 and J is TRBJ2-7, with D possibly TRBD2 on 5 matching bases. Trimming left V 2 bases short and J 1 base short, with 12 bases between. In germline, CDR1 is SEHNR, CDR2 FQNEAQ (reference sequence). The CDR3 has 15 residues. The CDR3 DNA sequence: TGTGCCAGCAGCTTAACTACTAGTATGTCCTACGAGCAGTACTTC. This encodes CASSLTTSMSYEQYF.

This clone was detected once. This sequence joins TRBV6-1 and TRBJ1-5, with D perhaps matching TRBD1 (6 bases). V was trimmed by 2 bases and J by 0 bases, leaving 14 bases between them. CDR3 length: 17 residues. Germline CDR1 is MNHNS and CDR2 is SASEGT. DNA for the CDR3: TGTGCCAGCAGTGAACGGGGGGGCTGGGGTAGCAATCAGCCCCAGCATTTT. Protein product: CASSERGGWGSNQPQHF.

This chain joins TRBV28 and TRBJ1-4, with 9 positions matching TRBD1. The germline gives CDR1 MDHEN, CDR2 SYDVKM. After removal of 5 bases from V and 2 bases from J, the junction contained 9 bases not matched to a gene. This CDR3 has 17 amino acids. The CDR3 reads CASSTSGQGDTNEKLFF. The CDR3 DNA sequence: TGTGCCAGCAGTACCTCGGGACAGGGCGACACTAATGAAAAACTGTTTTTT. The full variable domain, its missing parts supplied by reference TRBV28 and TRBJ1-4, is DVKVTQSSRYLVKRTGEKVFLECVQDMDHENMFWYRQDPGLGLRLIYFSYDVKMKEKGDIPEGYSVSREKKERFSLILESASTNQTSMYLCASSTSGQGDTNEKLFFGSGTQLSVL.

The J gene is TRBJ2-2, the V gene TRBV15; TRBD1 agrees at 8 bases. In germline, CDR1 is LNHNV, CDR2 YYDKDF (reference sequence). This CDR3 is 16 amino acids long. Trimming took 6 bases from V and 8 from J; bases not matched to a gene: 14. DNA of the CDR3: TGTGCCACCAGGGTACAGGGGGTTGATAGGTTGGGGGAGCTGTTTTTT. Protein product: CATRVQGVDRLGELFF.

The chain joins TRBV19 to TRBJ1-2, with D tentatively TRBD1 (6 bases). The CDR3 sequence is 13 residues long. V gave up 4 bases and J gave up 10 bases, with 16 bases separating them. Germline assignment: CDR1 LNHDA and CDR2 SQIVND (reference sequence). The CDR3 bases are TGTGCCAGTAGTAGTGGACAGTCATCGACCTACACCTTC. Translation gives CASSSGQSSTYTF.

The DNA of the CDR3 is TGTGCCAGCAGACATCGGACGTGGGGCTCTAGCACAGATACGCAGTATTTT. It is translated as CASRHRTWGSSTDTQYF. J is TRBJ2-3 and V is TRBV28; maybe TRBD1 (5 bases). This CDR3 is 17 amino acids long. Germline V lookup: CDR1 MDHEN, CDR2 SYDVKM. Trimming removed 6 bases at V and 0 bases at J, with 19 bases between.

V and J are TRBV28 and TRBJ1-2, with 8 bases identical to TRBD1. The CDR3 sequence is 17 residues long. V lost 4 bases, J lost 2 bases, and 12 bases stayed unmatched. CDR1 MDHEN and CDR2 SYDVKM come from the germline V gene. CDR3: CASSSRTGYKFNYGYTF. The CDR3, as DNA: TGTGCCAGCAGTTCCAGGACAGGGTACAAATTCAACTATGGCTACACCTTC.